The clone carrying this T cell receptor (beta chain) was picked up a small number of times. Its specificity is not known. The germline gives CDR1 MGHRA, CDR2 YSYEKL. Trimming at V came to 4 bases and at J to 5 bases, leaving 8 bases not matched to a gene. The CDR3 is made up of 16 amino acids. The sample is drawn from a study of CD8 T cells in ankylosing spondylitis. Study-wide results and caveats: Disease-linked clones, CD8+, were relatively rare in peripheral blood. One TCR beta motif, made up of eight or nine highly homologous variants, appeared characteristic of ankylosing spondylitis blood. Clones tied to disease were said to be significantly enriched in matched ankylosing spondylitis synovial fluid. Reports of some motif variants in reactive arthritis synovial fluid and blood predate this one.

As the method for making TCR beta libraries, quantitative 5'-RACE with molecular barcodes was used. Via MiXCR, TCRdb re-called the 5' RACE reads, giving one row per CDR3 protein. The table lists around 480,000 distinct CDR3 sequences, about 15% of them singletons, with approximately 1% in the top ten. The gene calls are TRBV4-1 and TRBJ1-5; 10 bases agree with TRBD1. The material sequenced was blood, either unsorted or a sorted T cell fraction (not recorded which). The receptor was isolated from a male donor with ankylosing spondylitis. The CDR3 is CASSPRQGARDQPQHF. CDR3 coding DNA: TGCGCCAGCAGCCCTCGACAGGGGGCAAGGGATCAGCCCCAGCATTTT.